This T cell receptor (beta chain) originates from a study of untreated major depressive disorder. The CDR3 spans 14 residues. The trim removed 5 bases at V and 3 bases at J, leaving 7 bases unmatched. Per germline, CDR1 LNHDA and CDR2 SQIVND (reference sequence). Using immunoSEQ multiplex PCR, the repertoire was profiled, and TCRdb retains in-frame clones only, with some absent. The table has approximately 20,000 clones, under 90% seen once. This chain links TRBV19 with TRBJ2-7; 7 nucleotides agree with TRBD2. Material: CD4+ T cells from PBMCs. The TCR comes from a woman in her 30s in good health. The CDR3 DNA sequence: TGTGCCAGTAGTCCGGGAGGTAGCATCTACGAGCAGTACTTC. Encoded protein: CASSPGGSIYEQYF.